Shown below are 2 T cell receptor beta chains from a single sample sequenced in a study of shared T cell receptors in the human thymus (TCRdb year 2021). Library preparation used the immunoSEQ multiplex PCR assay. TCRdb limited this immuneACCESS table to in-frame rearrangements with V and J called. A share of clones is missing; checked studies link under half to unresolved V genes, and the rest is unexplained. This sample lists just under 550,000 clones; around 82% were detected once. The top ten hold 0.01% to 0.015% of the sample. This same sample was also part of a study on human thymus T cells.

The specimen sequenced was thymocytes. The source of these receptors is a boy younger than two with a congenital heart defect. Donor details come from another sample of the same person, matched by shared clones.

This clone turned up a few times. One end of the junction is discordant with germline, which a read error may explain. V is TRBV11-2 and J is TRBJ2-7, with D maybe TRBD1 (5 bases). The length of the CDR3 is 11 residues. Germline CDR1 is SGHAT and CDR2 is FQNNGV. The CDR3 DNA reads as TGTGCCAGCAGCTTCAAGGAAAATAGGGGATTC. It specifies CASSFKENRGF.

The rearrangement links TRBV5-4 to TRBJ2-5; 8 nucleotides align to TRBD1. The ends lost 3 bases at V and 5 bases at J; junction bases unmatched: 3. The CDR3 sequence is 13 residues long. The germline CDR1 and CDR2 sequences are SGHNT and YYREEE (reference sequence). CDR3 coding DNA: TGTGCCAGCAGCTCCGGACAGGGTGAGACCCAGTACTTC. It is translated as CASSSGQGETQYF.